This T cell receptor beta chain emerged from a study of beta chain features in type 1 diabetes listed by TCRdb under 2018. Study-wide context: Patients and healthy donors did not differ in mean age, gender distribution, total cell number or subset yield. A total of roughly 100 million sorted cells were examined across all samples, and a strong correlation was observed between cell number per subset and RNA yield. Regulatory and stem cell-like memory subsets were isolated from only 8 patients and roughly eight healthy donors, whereas naive and central memory subsets came from all 28 donors. In the study, TCRB repertoires of sorted circulating CD4+ T cell subsets from recently diagnosed type 1 diabetes patients were compared with those of matched healthy donors. The paper's findings and limits, for the study overall: Type 1 diabetes patients showed a moderate but significant shortening of TCRB CDR3 length in all four CD4+ subsets. At VDJ recombination sites, type 1 diabetes patients had fewer insertions and more deleted nucleotides, which implies abnormalities in thymic rearrangement. Because cDNA was sequenced instead of genomic DNA, highly expressing activated cells could be over-represented, though the groups showed no difference in activation or CD3 levels. Shorter templates might be favored by PCR, yet because patient and control samples were amplified and corrected together, any such skew would affect both groups equally. Naive, central memory and regulatory TCRB repertoires appeared to be more similar among patients than among healthy donors. Only small numbers of individuals were included in the HLA sub-analyses, which left unresolved whether HLA type had any influence on TCRB rearrangement.

A word on this clone: Its antigen is currently not known. No per-base quality is available; no much larger clone lies one base away.

The entire isolated RNA was reverse transcribed using the High Capacity cDNA Reverse Transcription Kit, and thus expressed TCRB transcripts were sequenced. Deep immunoSEQ sequencing was performed on naive, central memory and regulatory T cell samples, with an average of around 3.5 million total reads per sample. Sorted cells were lysed in RLT buffer and RNA was extracted with DNase-treated RNeasy Micro or Mini kits, depending on cell number. To prevent cross-contamination, every cell subset was processed on its own, while patient and healthy donor samples were processed together. Using the immunoSEQ multiplex PCR, TCRB sequences were amplified from cDNA into 87-bp fragments spanning the CDR3 region. Sequencing of the amplicons was done on the Illumina HiSeq platform. The study's processing was this. Synthetic template baselines were used to correct PCR bias computationally, reads within Hamming distance 2 were collapsed together, and singletons that could not be merged were discarded. Reads were aligned to IMGT to assign V, D and J genes, CDR3 length, and insertions or deletions at six rearrangement sites. Within each subset, clonotype counts were normalized to the number of sorted cells before true diversity and Gini coefficients were calculated with the tcR R package. The overlap coefficient, calculated on TCRB nucleotide sequences, was used to quantify repertoire sharing. As a proxy for the pre-selection repertoire, out-of-frame TCRB sequences from naive cells were analyzed. This immuneACCESS table, as held by TCRdb, lists in-frame sequences with V and J called but not all clones. Of the missing ones, under half trace to an unresolved V gene in checked studies; the others have no known cause. Clone size and V and J calls were adopted from that table, with D and trimming inferred from the DNA. Here the sample has about 410,000 clones; roughly 13% occur a single time. About 0.034% of the sample rests with the top ten.

Each donor gave one peripheral blood draw, averaging approximately 110 mL, which was collected into heparinised tubes. A BD FACSAria II and a panel including CD45RO, CCR7, CD25, CD127, CD95 and CD27 were used to sort naive, central memory, regulatory and stem cell-like memory CD4+ T cells. Purity was above 98% for every sorted population. PBMCs were isolated right away by Lymphoprep density gradient centrifugation and were stained directly, without culture. Samples were stained and sorted in pairs, with one healthy donor and one patient per experiment, so that batch effects were minimized. The sequencing input was naive CD4+ T cells from blood. The sample's cell subset or site label, in plain terms: true naive CD4+ T cells. The sequence was collected from a man aged 25 to 45 in good health.

The CDR3 protein sequence reads: CASKLSGRAFTDTQYF. The DNA sequence is given as TGTGCCAGCAAATTAAGCGGGAGGGCGTTCACAGATACGCAGTATTTT. The sequence links TRBV27 to TRBJ2-3; TRBD2 matches 10 bases in the middle. Trimming accounts for 7 bases at V and 2 bases at J, while the number of junction bases matched to no gene is 9. Inclusive of the bounding cysteine and phenylalanine, the CDR3 is 16 residues long. The retained sequence is limited to the CDR3, 48 bases, with the frame set at the first base. As encoded in the germline V gene (reference sequence), CDR1 is MNHEY while CDR2 is SMNVEV.